This TCR beta chain was documented in a study of tissue T cells after allogeneic stem cell transplantation. Per germline, CDR1 SGHND and CDR2 FRSKSL. The ends lost 2 bases at V and 2 bases at J; junction bases unmatched: 1. CDR3 length: 14 residues. Time point reported: mouse harvest day 7 after allogeneic transplant. Each mouse received 10^7 T-cell-depleted marrow cells plus 10^6 splenic CD5+ T cells by tail vein. Worth noting for this clone: Gene labels here are mouse ones. From the germline J gene comes the end of the CDR3, since the read stops 1 residue before it.

Some clones are missing from TCRdb's copy, which holds only in-frame ones; the method was immunoSEQ multiplex PCR. The sample holds around 6,000 clones; roughly 47% are singletons and the top ten take roughly 3%. The sample comprised skin. The sequence came from a female BALB/c mouse given C57BL/6 T cells with graft-versus-host disease after an allogeneic hematopoietic cell transplant. The chain uses TRBV15 and TRBJ2-7; TRBD2 matches at 9 bases. The sequenced part of the CDR3 DNA is TGTGCCAGCAGTTTATCTGGGGGGGCCTATGAACAGTAC. It specifies CASSLSGGAYEQY. The whole CDR3 reads CASSLSGGAYEQYF.